This TCR beta chain was recorded in a study of blood T cell repertoires in COVID-19. Study-level background: Acute and convalescent COVID-19 samples came from the United States, Italy and Spain. In each case, the material was cDNA or gDNA derived from T cells, B-cell-depleted T cells, or PBMCs.

Authors' data handling: Using reference gene primer amplification, nucleated cell counts were estimated. Produced via immunoSEQ multiplex PCR; TCRdb's table is partial and in-frame only. That table furnishes V, J and clone size, whereas the DNA furnished D and trimming. The sample yields under 90,000 clones, over 70% seen once. CDR1 is ENHRY, CDR2 SYGVKD, per germline. V shed 3 bases and J shed 0 bases, with 16 bases lying between them. This CDR3 contains 17 residues. The chain is built from TRBV10-3 and TRBJ2-3, with D unresolved. The specimen sequenced was peripheral blood. The receptor was isolated from a human donor in a cohort sampled during active COVID-19. CDR3 in amino acids: CAISEVILSASTDTQYF. The CDR3 DNA sequence: TGTGCCATCAGTGAAGTCATTTTGAGTGCTAGCACAGATACGCAGTATTTT.